This T cell receptor beta chain came from a study of cytomegalovirus exposure and HLA in healthy donors. Germline CDR1 reads SGHAT; CDR2 reads FQNNGV. This CDR3 region has 15 residues. The V and J ends lost 2 bases and 4 bases respectively, with 14 bases between them. To note about this clone: Its antigen is still unknown.

The PCR had 60 Vbeta and 13 Jbeta primers. The data were produced by immunoSEQ multiplex PCR, yet TCRdb's version contains in-frame clones alone and is incomplete. The table lists about 180,000 clones, 78% of them singletons. The study, taken as a whole, reports: There were several of the most significant clusters that appeared linked to common viral pathogens in a later analysis. Altogether, some 170 TCR beta chains were recorded as cytomegalovirus-associated. There were some V segments, including TRBV6-2 and TRBV6-3, excluded as indistinguishable. Reported results showed that the classifier diagnosed cytomegalovirus status with high specificity and sensitivity.

V gene TRBV11-2 combines with J gene TRBJ1-1; the D gene is possibly TRBD1 (6 bases). This receptor was taken from a woman between 50 and 59 years old in good health and CMV-seropositive. Input material: PBMCs. The CDR3 bases are TGTGCCAGCAGCTTATATACAGGGAAGGCCACTGAAGCTTTCTTT. As protein: CASSLYTGKATEAFF.